This T cell receptor beta chain came from a study of vaccination and CD4 T cells after COVID-19. Study in general: Stimulation of the cells used overlapping spike peptide pools from SARS-CoV-2 and from the common cold coronaviruses HCoV-NL63, HCoV-OC43 and HCoV-229E.

Scientists ran DNA taken from cultured CD4+ T cells through the Oncomine TCR Beta short-read assay for sequencing. From the PCR reads, TCRdb called clonotypes with MiXCR, one entry per CDR3 protein. The table has 15,000 to 20,000 distinct CDR3 sequences, around 52% seen once. Of note for this clonotype: Its target is unknown. The junction and the germline gene differ at one end; a read error may be behind it.

The treatment denotes: roughly 10-day PBMC culture with coronavirus spike peptide pools or control peptides (ViraFEST assay). The receptor's source is a human donor who had recovered from COVID-19. Material for sequencing was CD4+ T cells from blood, cultured in vitro.

The DNA for the CDR3 is TGTGCCAGCAGTTTGGTAGGGAATAAACCCTACTTC. This codes for CASSLVGNKPYF. The J gene is TRBJ1-2, the V gene TRBV12-3 or TRBV12-4; D remains ambiguous. The CDR3 runs 12 residues.